These T cell receptor beta chains were read from a single sample in a study of blood T cell repertoires in COVID-19. The data were produced by immunoSEQ multiplex PCR, yet TCRdb's version contains in-frame clones alone and is incomplete. Of around 90,000 clones in the sample, just over 85% were seen once. Specimen: peripheral blood. These receptors were taken from a middle-aged man with COVID-19, enrolled during active disease. CDR3s include the opening cysteine and the closing phenylalanine or tryptophan. Fields, in order: clone size, D gene, J gene, V gene, CDR3 DNA, CDR3 protein. The D gene is left open where the match is weak. The listing skips clone size in some rows; elsewhere it reads once, few, many or a size class.

clone_size: .; d_call: TRBD1; j_call: TRBJ1-1; v_call: TRBV5-1; cdr3_nt: TGCGCCAGCAGCTTGGGAGGGACAGGGATTAACACTGAAGCTTTCTTT; cdr3_aa: CASSLGGTGINTEAFF
clone_size: .; d_call: TRBD1; j_call: TRBJ2-7; v_call: TRBV7-3; cdr3_nt: TGTGCCAGCAGCGTAGGAGGGACAGGGGGCATGGGCGAGCAGTACTTC; cdr3_aa: CASSVGGTGGMGEQYF
clone_size: .; d_call: .; j_call: TRBJ1-5; v_call: TRBV19; cdr3_nt: TGTGCCAGTAGGGCCGGGACTGGTAGCAATCAGCCCCAGCATTTT; cdr3_aa: CASRAGTGSNQPQHF
clone_size: once; d_call: .; j_call: TRBJ2-5; v_call: TRBV7-2; cdr3_nt: TGTGCCAGCAGCTTCGAGTCGTTCGCACGTGAGACCCAGTACTTC; cdr3_aa: CASSFESFARETQYF
clone_size: few; d_call: .; j_call: TRBJ1-1; v_call: TRBV7-8; cdr3_nt: TGTGCCAGCAGCTTACGAATGGCAGGCTTTGACACTGAAGCTTTCTTT; cdr3_aa: CASSLRMAGFDTEAFF
clone_size: once; d_call: TRBD2; j_call: TRBJ2-7; v_call: TRBV5-4; cdr3_nt: TGTGCCAGCAGGGGGAGCGGGGGGGCCCCGACCGAGCAGTACTTC; cdr3_aa: CASRGSGGAPTEQYF
clone_size: .; d_call: .; j_call: TRBJ2-3; v_call: TRBV9; cdr3_nt: TGTGCCAGCAGCGTCCGGGGTGCAGATACGCAGTATTTT; cdr3_aa: CASSVRGADTQYF
clone_size: .; d_call: TRBD2; j_call: TRBJ2-5; v_call: TRBV5-1; cdr3_nt: TGCGCCAGCAGCTTAGGGACTAGCGGGGTACCTCGGGAGACCCAGTACTTC; cdr3_aa: CASSLGTSGVPRETQYF
clone_size: .; d_call: .; j_call: TRBJ2-7; v_call: TRBV18; cdr3_nt: TGTGCCAGCTCACCACCGGGGCAGGGAACCTACGAGCAGTACTTC; cdr3_aa: CASSPPGQGTYEQYF
clone_size: .; d_call: .; j_call: TRBJ1-1; v_call: TRBV6-5; cdr3_nt: TGTGCCAGCAGCTCACAGGGAACTGAAGCTTTCTTT; cdr3_aa: CASSSQGTEAFF
clone_size: .; d_call: TRBD1; j_call: TRBJ1-4; v_call: TRBV5-1; cdr3_nt: TGCGCCAGCAGCTTGGCCCCAGGGGGCGATGAAAAACTGTTTTTT; cdr3_aa: CASSLAPGGDEKLFF
clone_size: .; d_call: .; j_call: TRBJ1-5; v_call: TRBV2; cdr3_nt: TGTGCCAGCAGTGAGGGGGCGCGCAATCAGCCCCAGCATTTT; cdr3_aa: CASSEGARNQPQHF
clone_size: .; d_call: TRBD2; j_call: TRBJ2-2; v_call: TRBV14; cdr3_nt: TGTGCCAGCAGCCAACTAGCGGGGGGTCGCCTAGCGAACACCGGGGAGCTGTTTTTT; cdr3_aa: CASSQLAGGRLANTGELFF
clone_size: .; d_call: .; j_call: TRBJ1-6; v_call: TRBV6-5; cdr3_nt: TGTGCCAGCAGTTACTTCATGTCGAGGTCACCCCTCCACTTT; cdr3_aa: CASSYFMSRSPLHF
clone_size: .; d_call: TRBD1; j_call: TRBJ1-4; v_call: TRBV2; cdr3_nt: TGTGCCAGCAGTGTGGACAGGGATTATAATGAAAAACTGTTTTTT; cdr3_aa: CASSVDRDYNEKLFF